This section outlines one TCR beta chain sequence together with its context. Its antigen is undetermined. The sample belongs to a study of Ad26.COV2.S vaccination and SARS-CoV-2 variants. Whole-study context: Sample donor was a member of the COV1001 Ad26.COV2.S trial arm. Regarding the study as a whole: In vaccinated individuals, spike-specific CD8+ and CD4+ T cell responses reportedly displayed substantial breadth. Measurements of TCR breadth and depth may have given underestimates of the total T cell responses.

The treatment: roughly 19 received Ad26.COV2.S at low or high dose, single or two shots; roughly five received placebo; per-sample allocation not given. Sample collection was performed on day 63 after the first vaccine or placebo injection. At a Boston site, the person donating was an adult of 18-55 years. CDR1 and CDR2 from the germline V gene are DFQATT and SNEGSKA (reference sequence). CDR3 length equals 13 residues. Trimming stripped 3 bases from V and 8 bases from J, with 16 bases between. Data came from immunoSEQ multiplex PCR; TCRdb stores just in-frame clones and leaves some out. Of 300,000 to 400,000 clones in the sample, approximately 90% were seen once.

This TCR came from a person between 18 and 60 years old who received the Ad26.COV2.S COVID-19 vaccine or a placebo. Sequencing was performed on peripheral blood, taken in a trial of Ad26.COV2.S vaccine versus placebo. This chain links TRBV20-1 with TRBJ1-2; D perhaps matches TRBD1 (5 bases). CDR3 nucleotide sequence: TGCAGTGCTAGTATAATAGGGGCCGGGGGCTACACCTTC. This codes for CSASIIGAGGYTF.